This record covers a single T cell receptor (beta chain). As handled by the study authors: From reference gene primer amplification, estimates of nucleated cell counts were derived. Method: immunoSEQ multiplex PCR; TCRdb's copy keeps in-frame clones and lacks some. That table is the source of V, J and clone size, and D and trimming were worked out from the DNA. The sample holds roughly 190,000 clones; approximately 87% are singletons and the top ten take roughly 3.3%. The data are from a study of blood T cell repertoires in COVID-19. Study as a whole: The United States, Italy and Spain provided the acute and convalescent COVID-19 samples. T cells, B-cell-depleted T cells, or PBMCs supplied cDNA or gDNA.

Per the germline V gene, CDR1 is SGHNT and CDR2 is YENEEA. With 2 bases removed from V and 8 bases from J, the gap between germline ends came to 4 bases. This CDR3 contains 11 residues. This chain joins TRBV11-3 and TRBJ2-1; D is undetermined. This TCR was recovered from a man aged 18-30 years with active or convalescent COVID-19. Specimen: peripheral blood. Here the CDR3 reads CASSLSDEQFF. In nucleotides, the CDR3 is TGTGCCAGCAGCTTATCCGATGAGCAGTTCTTC.